This TCR beta chain appears in the sequencing data of a study of CD8+CD57+ T cells in acquired aplastic anemia. Study background: The DNA of sorted CD4+ and CD8+ cells averaged around 3 ug.

Genomic DNA was employed as the template in profiling TCR beta VDJ and CDR3. TCRdb re-called the reads through MiXCR, storing one row per CDR3 protein. This table has under 200,000 distinct CDR3 sequences, approximately 51% appearing once. Patients selected for sequencing had displayed CD8+CD57+ cell expansion by flow cytometry. With no exception, the patients had severe acquired aplastic anemia. Trimming removed 3 bases from V and 2 bases from J, with 11 bases in between. Looked up from germline, CDR1 is SGHTA and CDR2 is FQGNSA. This CDR3 is 14 amino acids long. This clonotype was seen many times. Its antigen is undetermined. Broader study findings: In common between the patients and the controls were around 29 CD8+ CDR3 sequences.

The chain employs TRBV7-2 and TRBJ2-7; the D gene is possibly TRBD2 (5 bases). The sample taken for sequencing was sorted CD4+, CD8+, or CD8+CD57+ T cells (not recorded which) from PBMCs. The sequence was collected from a human donor with aplastic anemia. CDR3 nucleotides: TGTGCCAGCAGCTTCTCGGGGAGCGCCTACGAGCAGTACTTC. This translates into CASSFSGSAYEQYF.